This paragraph reports one T cell receptor (beta chain). The CDR3 has 18 amino acids. The junction had 8 bases not matched to a gene; V was cut back by 5 bases and J by 1 base. Germline lookup yields CDR1 SGHTA and CDR2 FQGTGA. These data belong to a study of shared clonotypes between healthy human individuals. The method was immunoSEQ multiplex PCR; TCRdb's version includes in-frame clones alone and lacks a portion of them. The sample records fewer than 1.6 million clones, about 98.5% being singletons. Sequencing was performed on naive CD4+ T cells sorted from blood. Subset given: CD45RA+ positively selected. This chain connects TRBV7-3 to TRBJ2-2, with 12 bases lining up with TRBD2. The receptor's source is a man aged 30 to 39 in good health. The CDR3 sequence: CASSPNRLAGENTGELFF. In nucleotides, the CDR3 is TGTGCCAGCAGCCCGAACCGACTAGCGGGGGAGAACACCGGGGAGCTGTTTTTT.